This T cell receptor beta chain appears in the sequencing data of a study of beta chain features in type 1 diabetes (dated by TCRdb to 2016 to 2019). As for the study more broadly: No differences in mean age, gender distribution, total cell number or subset yield were found between patients and healthy donors. A total of 100 million to 110 million sorted cells were examined across all samples, and a strong correlation was observed between cell number per subset and RNA yield. The study compared TCRB repertoires of sorted circulating CD4+ T cell subsets between recently diagnosed type 1 diabetes patients and matched healthy donors. Regulatory and stem cell-like memory subsets were obtained from only 8 patients and roughly 8 healthy donors, while naive and central memory subsets were obtained from all 30 or so donors.

The full study reports these points: A moderate but significant shortening of TCRB CDR3 length was observed in type 1 diabetes patients in all four CD4+ subsets. Because cDNA rather than genomic DNA was sequenced, highly expressing activated cells could have been over-represented, although no difference in activation and CD3 levels was found between groups. At VDJ recombination sites, type 1 diabetes patients had fewer insertions and more deleted nucleotides, which implies abnormalities in thymic rearrangement. Naive, central memory and regulatory TCRB repertoires appeared more similar among patients than among healthy donors. Shorter templates might be favored by PCR, yet because patient and control samples were amplified and corrected together, any such skew would affect both groups equally. Because small numbers of individuals were included in the HLA sub-analyses, any influence of HLA type on TCRB rearrangement was left unresolved.

Each donor gave one peripheral blood draw, approximately 100 mL on average, collected into heparinised tubes. Using a panel that included CD45RO, CCR7, CD25, CD127, CD95 and CD27, naive, central memory, regulatory and stem cell-like memory CD4+ T cells were sorted on a BD FACSAria II. All sorted populations exceeded 98% purity. PBMCs were isolated right away by Lymphoprep density gradient centrifugation and were stained directly, without culture. So that batch effects would be minimized, each experiment stained and sorted samples in pairs, pairing one healthy donor with one patient. As concerns this clone: Its binding antigen is unknown. No much larger clone is present one base from it, and per-base qualities are unavailable.

All of the isolated RNA was reverse transcribed with the High Capacity cDNA Reverse Transcription Kit, so expressed TCRB transcripts were sequenced. Deep immunoSEQ sequencing was applied to naive, central memory and regulatory T cell samples, giving an average of about 3.6 million total reads per sample. Sorted cells were lysed in RLT buffer, and RNA was extracted using DNase-treated RNeasy Micro or Mini kits according to cell number. To prevent cross-contamination, every cell subset was processed on its own, while patient and healthy donor samples were processed together. TCRB sequences were amplified from cDNA with the immunoSEQ multiplex PCR, producing 87-bp fragments spanning the CDR3 region. Sequencing of the amplicons was done on the Illumina HiSeq platform. The study's own analysis went as follows. Synthetic template baselines were used to correct PCR bias computationally, reads within Hamming distance 2 were collapsed together, and singletons that could not be merged were discarded. Reads were aligned to IMGT to assign V, D and J genes, CDR3 length, and insertions or deletions at six rearrangement sites. Within each subset, clonotype counts were normalized to sorted cell number, and only after that were true diversity and Gini coefficients computed with the tcR R package. The overlap coefficient, calculated on TCRB nucleotide sequences, was used to measure repertoire sharing. Out-of-frame TCRB sequences from naive cells were analyzed to stand in for the pre-selection repertoire. TCRdb stores this immuneACCESS table with in-frame sequences only. Part of the clones is absent; in the studies checked, under half of the shortfall reflects unresolved V genes, and no reason is known for the rest. D and trimming were read from the DNA, whereas the V and J calls and clone size are those reported in that table. This sample is represented by about 450,000 clones; approximately 10% of them were singletons. The ten largest clones add up to 0.04% to 0.05% of the sample.

For this chain, trimming is 2 bases at the V end and 1 base at the J end, and the number of junction bases without a gene match is 5. Based on the germline V gene, the CDR1 and CDR2 sequences are MNHEY and SVGAGI. From the cysteine through the phenylalanine, the CDR3 covers 15 amino acids. Here the CDR3 DNA is all that survives: 45 bases in frame from base 1. The chain uses TRBV6-5 and TRBJ2-7, with TRBD2 identical over 7 junction bases. The sequenced material came from naive CD4+ T cells from blood. Per the publication, the cell subset or site label means: true naive CD4+ T cells. The clonotype was recovered from a woman younger than 35 in good health. This receptor carries the CDR3 CASSYVAGESYEQYF. In nucleotide form, the sequence is TGTGCCAGCAGTTACGTGGCGGGAGAGTCCTACGAGCAGTACTTC.